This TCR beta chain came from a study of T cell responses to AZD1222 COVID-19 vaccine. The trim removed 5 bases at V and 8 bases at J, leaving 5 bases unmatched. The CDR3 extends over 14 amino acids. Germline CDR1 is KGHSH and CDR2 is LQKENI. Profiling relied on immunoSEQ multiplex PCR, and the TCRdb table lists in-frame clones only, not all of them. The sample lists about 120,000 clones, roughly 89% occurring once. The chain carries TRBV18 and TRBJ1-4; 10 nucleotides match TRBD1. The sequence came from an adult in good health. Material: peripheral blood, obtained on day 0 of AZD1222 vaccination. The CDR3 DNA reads TGTGCCAGCTCATTCGACAGGGGGCGCGAAAAACTGTTTTTT. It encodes CASSFDRGREKLFF.